This T cell receptor (beta chain) emerged from a study of beta chain features in type 1 diabetes. The overall study: Patients looked much like healthy donors when it came to age, gender and cell yields.

CDR1 LNHNV and CDR2 YYDKDF come from the germline V gene (reference sequence). V gave up 1 base and J gave up 4 bases, with 10 bases separating them. The CDR3 loop spans 14 amino acids. A word on this clone: Its antigen is not identified.

Study conclusions and caveats: The question of HLA type influencing TCRB rearrangement was one that remained unresolved here. A closer apparent resemblance between naive, central memory and Treg TCRB repertoires was seen in patients than in healthy donors.

The whole isolated RNA underwent reverse transcription, so sequencing captured expressed TCRB transcripts. The protocol was immunoSEQ multiplex PCR, while the TCRdb copy is restricted to in-frame clones and leaves out a portion. The table records 330,000 or so clones, 14% of them present only once. This chain joins TRBV15 and TRBJ1-1; unclear D gene. Source material: central memory CD4+ T cells from blood. This TCR was recovered from a man aged 25 to 40 in good health. CDR3 nucleotides: TGTGCCACCAGCAGAGGTTTACAGAGCACTGAAGCTTTCTTT. Protein sequence: CATSRGLQSTEAFF.